The sequence of this TCR beta chain was determined in a study of cytomegalovirus exposure and HLA in healthy donors. Points on this clone: What it binds is unknown.

Overall study results and limits: According to a subsequent analysis, TCR clusters identified in the first cohort showed a tendency to co-occur across the roughly 130 validation repertoires. Altogether, around 160 TCR beta chains were recorded as cytomegalovirus-associated. Usually a TCR sequence was rare, but some public TCRs were found in many donors.

V lost 5 bases, J lost 0 bases, and 14 bases lay in between. This CDR3 comprises 15 residues. Germline assignment: CDR1 MNHEY and CDR2 SVGAGI. Produced via immunoSEQ multiplex PCR; TCRdb's table is partial and in-frame only. Of under 250,000 clones in the sample, 75% to 90% were seen once. The rearrangement links TRBV6-5 to TRBJ2-7, with D tentatively TRBD1 (6 bases). Sequenced material: PBMCs. This clonotype originated in a woman aged 18-35 years in good health and CMV-seronegative. The CDR3: CASSPRTDSSYEQYF. DNA of the CDR3: TGTGCCAGCAGTCCCCGGACAGACAGCTCCTACGAGCAGTACTTC.